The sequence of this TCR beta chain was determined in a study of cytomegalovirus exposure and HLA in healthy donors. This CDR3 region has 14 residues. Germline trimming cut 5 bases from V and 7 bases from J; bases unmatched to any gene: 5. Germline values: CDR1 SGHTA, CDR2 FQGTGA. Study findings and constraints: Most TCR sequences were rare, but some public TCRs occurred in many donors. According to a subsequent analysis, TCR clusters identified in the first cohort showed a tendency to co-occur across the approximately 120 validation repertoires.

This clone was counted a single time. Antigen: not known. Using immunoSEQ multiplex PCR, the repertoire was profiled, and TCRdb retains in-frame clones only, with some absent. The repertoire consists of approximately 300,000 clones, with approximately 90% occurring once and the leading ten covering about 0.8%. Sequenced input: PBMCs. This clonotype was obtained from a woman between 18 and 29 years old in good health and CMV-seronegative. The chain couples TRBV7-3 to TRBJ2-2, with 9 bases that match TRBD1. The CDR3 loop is CASSLQGAGGELFF. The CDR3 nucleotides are TGTGCCAGCAGCCTACAGGGGGCCGGCGGGGAGCTGTTTTTT.